The rows below give T cell receptor beta chains drawn from one sample of a study of T cells of healthy individuals. MiXCR, run by TCRdb on the 5' RACE reads, gives a single entry per CDR3 protein. This sample has about 96,000 distinct CDR3 sequences, with roughly 15% found just once. Every receptor here comes from a human donor in good health. Both conserved end residues are part of each CDR3.

CDR3: CASRGLAGKSTDTQYF; V: TRBV28
CDR3: CASSPMGRAGSTDTQYF; V: TRBV7-2
CDR3: CASSIAGGPPFRIQYF; V: TRBV12-3/TRBV12-4
CDR3: CASSSVSREGGQYF; V: TRBV6-2/TRBV6-3
CDR3: CASSYSTGNSDGYTF; V: TRBV27
CDR3: CASSQGTSGEETQYF; V: TRBV5-1
CDR3: CASSQGAGNEKLFF; V: TRBV3-1
CDR3: CASSFPGTGLPGANVLTF; V: TRBV5-4
CDR3: CASSYSIVEGEFEQYF; V: TRBV6-2/TRBV6-3
CDR3: CATSDYREATGELFF; V: TRBV24-1
CDR3: CASSSQAGGYTGELFF; V: TRBV6-6
CDR3: CASSRHGRGFSGANVLTF; V: TRBV5-5
CDR3: CAISESMGGSYNEQFF; V: TRBV10-3
CDR3: CASSLEGIAKNIQYF; V: TRBV7-9
CDR3: CASSFLAGGPMSSYNEQFF; V: TRBV12-3/TRBV12-4
CDR3: CSARVLAGPNSPLHF; V: TRBV20-1
CDR3: CSVAAVFTDTQYF; V: TRBV29-1
CDR3: CASSLRDRPNTEAFF; V: TRBV6-1
CDR3: CASKGETGPSYEQYF; V: TRBV2
CDR3: CASSFPATTNEKLFF; V: TRBV7-9
CDR3: CASSRGAGEQYF; V: TRBV3-1
CDR3: CASSGRADTEAFF; V: TRBV2
CDR3: CASSLGGDTDTQYF; V: TRBV7-8
CDR3: CASILERGPLNEQFF; V: TRBV12-3/TRBV12-4
CDR3: CASSYFGNTEAFF; V: TRBV7-8
CDR3: CASSLGDRFYTEAFF; V: TRBV5-1
CDR3: CASSLGGPDEQYF; V: TRBV5-1
CDR3: CATPTRLNYGYTF; V: TRBV24-1
CDR3: CAGGTSGRAFGPPTAWNEQFF; V: TRBV23-1
CDR3: CSARDWGQGVDEQFF; V: TRBV20-1
CDR3: CASSSPSGGNEQFF; V: TRBV28
CDR3: CVSSPRVADTQYF; V: TRBV7-2
CDR3: CASSPTGPTQYF; V: TRBV2
CDR3: CASSASVDRARDTEAFF; V: TRBV2
CDR3: CAISEPDLSEQYF; V: TRBV10-3
CDR3: CASSRPRREGTDTQYF; V: TRBV18
CDR3: CASSSNGGRVTQYF; V: TRBV12-3/TRBV12-4
CDR3: CSASLRNTDTQYF; V: TRBV20-1
CDR3: CASSFDFASPLHF; V: TRBV7-3
CDR3: CASSQEDRQSYTIYF; V: TRBV4-2
CDR3: CASSQQGVTTGELFF; V: TRBV7-2
CDR3: CASSQGTGSMDTQYF; V: TRBV4-3